This T cell receptor beta chain was profiled in a study of breast tumors, draining lymph nodes, adjacent tissues. Points from the study as a whole: Tumor and nontumor repertoires were significantly more similar in luminal-like than in basal-like breast cancer. Data fit most tumor T cells coming from lymph node, expanding in tumor. Compared with lymph nodes, tumors were less diverse; compared with nontumor tissue, more. The lymph node origin of tumor T cells was framed as consistent with a hypothesis, not demonstrated.

This clonotype was seen repeatedly, ten times or more. Its antigen is undetermined. In TCRdb, the multiplex PCR reads were re-called with MiXCR into one record per CDR3 protein. The sample holds under 300,000 distinct CDR3 sequences, less than 45% seen once. Breast cancer patients provided tissue from their axillary draining lymph nodes. V was clipped by 7 bases and J by 2 bases; unmatched bases: 16. There are 19 residues in the CDR3. Germline assignment: CDR1 MNHEY and CDR2 SVGAGI. The V gene is TRBV6-5, the J gene TRBJ1-6; 8 bases match TRBD1. Specimen: axillary lymph node tissue. The sequence was collected from a female donor with breast cancer. Some clones in this sample may be carry-over from other donors' samples. The CDR3 is CASTPVPGQGGAYNSPLHF. The CDR3 DNA is TGTGCCAGCACCCCCGTCCCTGGACAGGGAGGCGCCTATAATTCACCCCTCCACTTT.